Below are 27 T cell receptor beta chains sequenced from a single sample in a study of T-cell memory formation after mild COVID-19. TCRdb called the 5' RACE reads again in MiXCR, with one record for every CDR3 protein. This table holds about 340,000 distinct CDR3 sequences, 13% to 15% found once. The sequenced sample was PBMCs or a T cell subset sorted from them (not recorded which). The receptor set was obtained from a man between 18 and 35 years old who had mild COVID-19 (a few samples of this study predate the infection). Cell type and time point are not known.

CDR3 nucleotides: TGTGCCAGCAGTCACCCCCTCCCCAGGGGGGAGACCCAGTACTTC. It is translated as CASSHPLPRGETQYF. V and J are TRBV6-2 or TRBV6-3 and TRBJ2-5, with 7 bases fitting TRBD1. Per germline, CDR1 MNHEY and CDR2 SVGEGT. The CDR3 is 15 amino acids. V lost 5 bases to trimming and J lost 5 bases; unmatched junction nucleotides: 11.

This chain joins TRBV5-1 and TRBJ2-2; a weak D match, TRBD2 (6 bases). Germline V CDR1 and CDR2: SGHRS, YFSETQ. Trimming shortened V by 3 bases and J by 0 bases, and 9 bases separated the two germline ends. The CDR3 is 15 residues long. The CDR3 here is CASSSEGPNTGELFF. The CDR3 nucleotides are TGCGCCAGCAGCTCGGAGGGCCCGAACACCGGGGAGCTGTTTTTT.

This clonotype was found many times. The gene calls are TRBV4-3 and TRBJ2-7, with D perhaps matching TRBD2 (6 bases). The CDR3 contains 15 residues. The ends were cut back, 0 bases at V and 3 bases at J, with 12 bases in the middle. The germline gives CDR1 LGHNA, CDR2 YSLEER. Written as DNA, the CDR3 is TGCGCCAGCAGCCAAGATTTTCGGGGGATCTACGAGCAGTACTTC. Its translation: CASSQDFRGIYEQYF.

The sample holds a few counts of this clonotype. CDR3 sequence: CASSTPRGGEKLFF. DNA of the CDR3: TGTGCCAGCAGCACCCCTCGGGGGGGTGAAAAACTGTTTTTT. V gene TRBV6-5 combines with J gene TRBJ1-4; maybe TRBD1 (5 bases). Trimming removed 6 bases from V and 7 bases from J, with 15 bases in between. This CDR3 has 14 amino acids. Germline V lookup: CDR1 MNHEY, CDR2 SVGAGI.

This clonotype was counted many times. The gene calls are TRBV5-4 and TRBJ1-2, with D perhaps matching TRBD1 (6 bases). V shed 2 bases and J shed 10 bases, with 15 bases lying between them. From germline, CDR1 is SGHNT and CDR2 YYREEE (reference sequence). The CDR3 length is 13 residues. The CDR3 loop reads CASSFQTGKVYTF. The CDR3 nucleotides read TGTGCCAGCAGCTTTCAGACAGGCAAGGTCTACACCTTC.

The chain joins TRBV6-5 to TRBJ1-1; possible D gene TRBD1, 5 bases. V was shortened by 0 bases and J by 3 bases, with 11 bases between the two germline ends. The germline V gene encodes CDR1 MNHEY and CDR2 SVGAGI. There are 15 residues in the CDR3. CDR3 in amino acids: CASSYSGVGDTEAFF. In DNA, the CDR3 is TGTGCCAGCAGTTACTCCGGGGTGGGGGACACTGAAGCTTTCTTT.

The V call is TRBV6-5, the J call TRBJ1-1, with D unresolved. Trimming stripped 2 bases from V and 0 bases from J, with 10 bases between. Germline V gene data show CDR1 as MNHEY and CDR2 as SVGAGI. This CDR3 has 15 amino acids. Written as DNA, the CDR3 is TGTGCCAGCAGTTACAGTACGAACTTGAACACTGAAGCTTTCTTT. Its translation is CASSYSTNLNTEAFF.

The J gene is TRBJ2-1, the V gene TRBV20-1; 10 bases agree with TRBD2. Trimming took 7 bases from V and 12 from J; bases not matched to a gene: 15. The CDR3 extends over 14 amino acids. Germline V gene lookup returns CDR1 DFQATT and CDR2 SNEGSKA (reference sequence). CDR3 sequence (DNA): TGCAGTGTCACCCGTGGTAGCGGGGGGAGGGTGCAGTTCTTC. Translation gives CSVTRGSGGRVQFF.

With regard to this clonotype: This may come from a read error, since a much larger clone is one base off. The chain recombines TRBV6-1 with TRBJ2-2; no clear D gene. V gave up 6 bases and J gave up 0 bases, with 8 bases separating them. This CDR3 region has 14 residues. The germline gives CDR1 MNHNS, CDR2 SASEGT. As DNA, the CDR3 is TGTGCCAGCAGAAGGGCCCCGAACACCGGGGAGCTGTTTTTT. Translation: CASRRAPNTGELFF.

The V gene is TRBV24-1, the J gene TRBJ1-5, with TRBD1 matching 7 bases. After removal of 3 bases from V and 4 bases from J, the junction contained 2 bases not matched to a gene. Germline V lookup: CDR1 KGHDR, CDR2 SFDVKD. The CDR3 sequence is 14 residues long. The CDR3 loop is CATSDPTGNQPQHF. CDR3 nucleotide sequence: TGTGCCACCAGTGATCCGACAGGGAATCAGCCCCAGCATTTT.

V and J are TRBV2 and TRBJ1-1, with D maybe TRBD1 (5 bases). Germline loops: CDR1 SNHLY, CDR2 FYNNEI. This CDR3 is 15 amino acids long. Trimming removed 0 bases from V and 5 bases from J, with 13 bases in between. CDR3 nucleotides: TGTGCCAGCAGTGAAGCGGTCACGGGACGTACTGAAGCTTTCTTT. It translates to CASSEAVTGRTEAFF.

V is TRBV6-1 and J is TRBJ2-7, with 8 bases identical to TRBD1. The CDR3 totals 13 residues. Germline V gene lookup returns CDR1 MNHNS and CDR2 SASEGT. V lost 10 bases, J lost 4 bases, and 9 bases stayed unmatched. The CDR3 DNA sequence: TGTGCCACCCTCTCCGGGACAGGTTACGAGCAGTACTTC. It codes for CATLSGTGYEQYF.

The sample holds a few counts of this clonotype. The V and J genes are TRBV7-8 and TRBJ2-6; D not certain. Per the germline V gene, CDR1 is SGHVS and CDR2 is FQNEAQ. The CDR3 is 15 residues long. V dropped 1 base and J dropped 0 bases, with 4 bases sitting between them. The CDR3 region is CASSLGYSGANVLTF. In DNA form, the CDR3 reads TGTGCCAGCAGCTTAGGGTACTCTGGGGCCAACGTCCTGACTTTC.

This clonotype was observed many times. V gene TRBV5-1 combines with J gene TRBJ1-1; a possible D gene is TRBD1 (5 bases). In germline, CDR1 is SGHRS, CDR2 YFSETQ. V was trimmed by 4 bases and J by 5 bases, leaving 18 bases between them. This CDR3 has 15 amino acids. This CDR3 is CASSVPGGGRTEAFF. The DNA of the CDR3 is TGCGCCAGCAGCGTCCCTGGTGGGGGTCGGACTGAAGCTTTCTTT.

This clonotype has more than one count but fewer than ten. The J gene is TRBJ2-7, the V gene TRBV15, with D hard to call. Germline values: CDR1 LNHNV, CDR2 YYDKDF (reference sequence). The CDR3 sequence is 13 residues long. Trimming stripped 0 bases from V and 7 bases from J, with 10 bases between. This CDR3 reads CATSRDPLREQYV. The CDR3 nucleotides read TGTGCCACCAGCAGAGATCCGTTGAGGGAGCAGTACGTC.

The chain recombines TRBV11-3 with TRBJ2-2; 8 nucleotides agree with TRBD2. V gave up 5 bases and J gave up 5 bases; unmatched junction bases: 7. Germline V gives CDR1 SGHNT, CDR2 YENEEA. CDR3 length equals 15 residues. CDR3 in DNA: TGTGCCAGCAGCCCCGGGGGGGCCCAAACCGGGGAGCTGTTTTTT. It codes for CASSPGGAQTGELFF.

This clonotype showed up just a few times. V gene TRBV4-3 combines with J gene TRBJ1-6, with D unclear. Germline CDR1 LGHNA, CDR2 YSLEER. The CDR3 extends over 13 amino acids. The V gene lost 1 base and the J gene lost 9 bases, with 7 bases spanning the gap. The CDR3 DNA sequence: TGCGCCAGCAGCCAAGCCTTGGTTTCACCCCTCCACTTT. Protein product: CASSQALVSPLHF.

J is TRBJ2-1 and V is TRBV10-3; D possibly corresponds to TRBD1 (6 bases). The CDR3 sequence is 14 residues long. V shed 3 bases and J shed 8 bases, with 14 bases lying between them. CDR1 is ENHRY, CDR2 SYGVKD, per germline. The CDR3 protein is CAISEPTGFDEQFF. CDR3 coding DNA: TGTGCCATCAGTGAACCCACAGGGTTCGATGAGCAGTTCTTC.

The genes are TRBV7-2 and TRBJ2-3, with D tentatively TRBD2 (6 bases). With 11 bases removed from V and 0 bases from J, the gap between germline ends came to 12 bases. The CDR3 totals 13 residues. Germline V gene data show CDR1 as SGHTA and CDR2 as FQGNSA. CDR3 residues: CADKEGSTDTQYF. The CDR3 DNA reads TGTGCCGACAAGGAGGGCAGCACAGATACGCAGTATTTT. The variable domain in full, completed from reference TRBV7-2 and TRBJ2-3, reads GAGVSQSPSNKVTEKGKDVELRCDPISGHTALYWYRQSLGQGLEFLIYFQGNSAPDKSGLPSDRFSAERTGGSVSTLTIQRTQQEDSAVYLCADKEGSTDTQYFGPGTRLTVL.

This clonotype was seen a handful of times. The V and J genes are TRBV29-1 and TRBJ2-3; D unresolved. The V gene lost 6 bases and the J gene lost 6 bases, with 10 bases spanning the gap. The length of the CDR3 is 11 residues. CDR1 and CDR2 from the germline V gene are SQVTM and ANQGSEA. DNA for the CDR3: TGCAGCGTGGGTGTTTGGGATACGCAGTATTTT. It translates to CSVGVWDTQYF.

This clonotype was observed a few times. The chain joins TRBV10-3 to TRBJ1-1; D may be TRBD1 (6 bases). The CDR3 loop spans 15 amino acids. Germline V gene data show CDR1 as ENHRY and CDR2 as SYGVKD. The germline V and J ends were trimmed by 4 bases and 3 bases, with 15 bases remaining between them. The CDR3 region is CAISGSRGGYTEAFF. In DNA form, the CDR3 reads TGTGCCATCAGTGGGAGCCGGGGGGGCTACACTGAAGCTTTCTTT.

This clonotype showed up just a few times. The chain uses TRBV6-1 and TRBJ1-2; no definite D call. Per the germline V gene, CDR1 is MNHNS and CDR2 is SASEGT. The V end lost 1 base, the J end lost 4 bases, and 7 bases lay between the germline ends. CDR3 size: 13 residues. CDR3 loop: CASSEGIPYGYTF. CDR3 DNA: TGTGCCAGCAGTGAAGGGATCCCCTATGGCTACACCTTC.

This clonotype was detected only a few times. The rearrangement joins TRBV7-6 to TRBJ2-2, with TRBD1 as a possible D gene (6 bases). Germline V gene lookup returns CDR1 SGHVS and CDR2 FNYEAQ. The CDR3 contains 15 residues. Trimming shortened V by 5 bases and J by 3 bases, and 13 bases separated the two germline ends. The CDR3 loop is CASSMGHQDTGELFF. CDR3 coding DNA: TGTGCCAGCAGCATGGGACACCAGGACACCGGGGAGCTGTTTTTT.

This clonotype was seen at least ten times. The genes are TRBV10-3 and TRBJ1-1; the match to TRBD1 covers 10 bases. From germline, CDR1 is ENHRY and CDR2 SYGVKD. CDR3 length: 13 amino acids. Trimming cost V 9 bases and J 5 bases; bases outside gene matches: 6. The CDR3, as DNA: TGTGCCATGGGACAGGGGAGTCGTACTGAAGCTTTCTTT. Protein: CAMGQGSRTEAFF.

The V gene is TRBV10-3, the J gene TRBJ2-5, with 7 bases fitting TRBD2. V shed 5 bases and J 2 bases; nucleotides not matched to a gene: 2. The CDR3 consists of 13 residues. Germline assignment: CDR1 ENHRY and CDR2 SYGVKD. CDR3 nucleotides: TGTGCCATCAGTCCGGGACTACAAGAGACCCAGTACTTC. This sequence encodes CAISPGLQETQYF.

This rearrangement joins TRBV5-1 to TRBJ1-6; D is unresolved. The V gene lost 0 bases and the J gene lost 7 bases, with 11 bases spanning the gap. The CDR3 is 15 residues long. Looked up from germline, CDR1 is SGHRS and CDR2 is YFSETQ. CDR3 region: CASSLASNENSPLHF. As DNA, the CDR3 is TGCGCCAGCAGCTTGGCAAGTAATGAGAATTCACCCCTCCACTTT. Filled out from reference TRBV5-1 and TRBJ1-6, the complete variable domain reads KAGVTQTPRYLIKTRGQQVTLSCSPISGHRSVSWYQQTPGQGLQFLFEYFSETQRNKGNFPGRFSGRQFSNSRSEMNVSTLELGDSALYLCASSLASNENSPLHFGNGTRLTVT.

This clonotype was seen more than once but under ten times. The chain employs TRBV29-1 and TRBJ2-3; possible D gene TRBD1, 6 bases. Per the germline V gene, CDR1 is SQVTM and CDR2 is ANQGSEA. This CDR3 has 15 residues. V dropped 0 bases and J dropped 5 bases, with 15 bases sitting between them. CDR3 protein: CSVEEWAGAKDTQYF. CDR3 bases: TGCAGCGTTGAAGAATGGGCAGGGGCGAAAGATACGCAGTATTTT.